The 20 T cell receptor beta chains below come from one sample, sequenced in a study of CD8 T cells in ankylosing spondylitis. TCRdb itself ran the 5' RACE reads through MiXCR, one entry per CDR3 protein. This table holds 300,000 to 400,000 distinct CDR3 sequences, 20% found once. Material for sequencing was blood, either unsorted or a sorted T cell fraction (not recorded which). All receptors come from a male donor with ankylosing spondylitis or in good health (not recorded which).

This chain connects TRBV3-1 to TRBJ2-1; D might be TRBD2 (5 bases). The length of the CDR3 is 13 residues. V dropped 0 bases and J dropped 7 bases, with 7 bases sitting between them. Looked up from germline, CDR1 is LGHDT and CDR2 is YNNKEL (reference sequence). The CDR3 DNA reads as TGTGCCAGCAGCCAAGAGCGAGGGAATGAGCAGTTCTTC. Translating gives CASSQERGNEQFF.

The rearrangement uses TRBV12-3 or TRBV12-4 and TRBJ2-7, with TRBD1 as a possible D gene (6 bases). This CDR3 is built from 16 residues. V gave up 2 bases and J gave up 4 bases, with 18 bases separating them. CDR3 in amino acids: CASSLRPGHIPYEQYF. CDR3 bases: TGTGCCAGCAGTTTAAGGCCGGGACACATCCCTTACGAGCAGTACTTC.

The chain employs TRBV6-1 and TRBJ2-1; TRBD1 matches at 8 bases. Germline V lookup: CDR1 MNHNS, CDR2 SASEGT. This CDR3 spans 18 amino acids. V lost 6 bases to trimming and J lost 5 bases; unmatched junction nucleotides: 18. CDR3 nucleotides: TGTGCCAGCAGACGGGGCCCTAAGCTCGGGACAGGTAACAATGAGCAGTTCTTC. Translation gives CASRRGPKLGTGNNEQFF.

The table lists this clonotype with a few counts. The V call is TRBV29-1, the J call TRBJ2-7; D perhaps matches TRBD1 (6 bases). Germline-derived CDR1 and CDR2 are SQVTM and ANQGSEA. The CDR3 spans 13 residues. Trimming pared 1 base from V and 2 bases from J, leaving 9 bases between. In nucleotides, the CDR3 is TGCAGCGTTGAAGGAGGGGACACCTACGAGCAGTACTTC. This gives the protein CSVEGGDTYEQYF.

This rearrangement joins TRBV4-1 to TRBJ2-1; 11 bases are shared with TRBD1. CDR1 is MGHRA, CDR2 YSYEKL, per germline. Unmatched junction bases numbered 8, after V lost 4 bases and J lost 3 bases. This CDR3 comprises 17 residues. This chain's CDR3 is CASSPRGQGASYNEQFF. The DNA of the CDR3 is TGCGCCAGCAGCCCCCGAGGACAGGGGGCAAGCTACAATGAGCAGTTCTTC.

This clonotype was observed a handful of times. This rearrangement joins TRBV15 to TRBJ2-3; D possibly matches TRBD1 or TRBD2 (5 bases each). Trimming removed 3 bases from V and 0 bases from J, with 10 bases in between. Germline loops: CDR1 LNHNV, CDR2 YYDKDF (reference sequence). The CDR3 is 15 amino acids. The CDR3 region is CATSRGWDSTDTQYF. The CDR3 DNA reads TGTGCCACCAGCAGGGGTTGGGACAGCACAGATACGCAGTATTTT.

The chain is built from TRBV11-3 and TRBJ2-1, with TRBD2 matching 7 bases. Germline values: CDR1 SGHNT, CDR2 YENEEA. This CDR3 is 16 amino acids long. V was clipped by 5 bases and J by 3 bases; unmatched bases: 10. CDR3 DNA sequence: TGTGCCAGCAGCCCTGTGACTAGCAGCCTCTACAATGAGCAGTTCTTC. It encodes CASSPVTSSLYNEQFF.

The genes are TRBV14 and TRBJ1-6; D not resolved. This CDR3 has 14 amino acids. Per germline, CDR1 SGHDN and CDR2 FVKESK. V was pared by 7 bases and J by 9 bases, with 16 bases between. The CDR3 DNA is TGTGCCAGCAAGGACTGGGATGAGAGTTCACCCCTCCACTTT. It encodes CASKDWDESSPLHF.

CDR3: CASSAAPYYEQYF. CDR3 nucleotide sequence: TGTGCCAGTAGTGCAGCACCCTACTACGAGCAGTACTTC. J is TRBJ2-7 and V is TRBV19; D not certain. Germline lookup yields CDR1 LNHDA and CDR2 SQIVND (reference sequence). The V end was cut by 5 bases, the J end by 3 bases, with 11 bases between. The CDR3 is made up of 13 amino acids.

This clonotype was counted only a few times. The chain couples TRBV7-9 to TRBJ1-1; D not certain. Trimming stripped 3 bases from V and 5 bases from J, with 7 bases between. Germline CDR1 SEHNR, CDR2 FQNEAQ (reference sequence). This CDR3 is built from 12 residues. The CDR3 region has the DNA TGTGCCAGCAGCTTCGAGGTTACTGAAGCTTTCTTT. Translated, it gives CASSFEVTEAFF.

The J gene is TRBJ2-7, the V gene TRBV6-2 or TRBV6-3; the match to TRBD2 covers 9 bases. The CDR3 is made up of 16 amino acids. CDR1 is MNHEY and CDR2 is SVGEGT in the germline V gene. The junction had 5 bases not matched to a gene; V was cut back by 2 bases and J by 0 bases. The CDR3, as DNA: TGTGCCAGCAGTTACACCTCTAGCGGGGTCTCCTACGAGCAGTACTTC. Amino acid sequence: CASSYTSSGVSYEQYF.

The chain has TRBV4-1 and TRBJ2-5; no definite D call. Between the trimmed V and J ends, which lost 0 bases and 2 bases, there was a span of 13 bases. This CDR3 spans 16 amino acids. Germline CDR1 and CDR2: MGHRA and YSYEKL. The CDR3 spells CASSQEPQVIQETQYF. CDR3 DNA: TGCGCCAGCAGCCAAGAGCCCCAAGTGATACAAGAGACCCAGTACTTC.

This clonotype was detected only a few times. This chain connects TRBV27 to TRBJ2-5, with D unclear. Germline V lookup: CDR1 MNHEY, CDR2 SMNVEV (reference sequence). CDR3 length equals 16 residues. Deletions cut 5 bases from V and 5 bases from J, with 21 bases between. The CDR3 spells CASSLRAPVGGETQYF. The CDR3 DNA reads TGTGCCAGCAGTCTACGGGCCCCGGTGGGTGGGGAGACCCAGTACTTC.

V and J are TRBV2 and TRBJ2-7; 14 nucleotides align to TRBD2. Trimming cost V 5 bases and J 0 bases; bases outside gene matches: 9. This CDR3 spans 18 amino acids. The V gene's germline CDR1 is SNHLY and CDR2 FYNNEI. The CDR3 sequence is CASSTPGTSGGTSYEQYF. CDR3 nucleotide sequence: TGTGCCAGCAGTACTCCCGGGACTAGCGGGGGCACCTCCTACGAGCAGTACTTC.

This clonotype was counted between two and nine times. The chain has TRBV10-1 and TRBJ2-2; TRBD1 might be the D (6 bases). The germline CDR1 and CDR2 sequences are WNHNN and SYGVQD (reference sequence). CDR3 length equals 15 residues. The ends were cut back, 2 bases at V and 6 bases at J, with 13 bases in the middle. The CDR3 DNA reads as TGCGCCAGCAGTGAGATCAGGGGACCCCCCGGGGAGCTGTTTTTT. Its protein product is CASSEIRGPPGELFF.

This clonotype was observed many times. CDR3 bases: TGTGCCAGCAGTCCCGAAAGGTTCGGCTACACCTTC. This sequence encodes CASSPERFGYTF. This chain links TRBV12-3 or TRBV12-4 with TRBJ1-2, with D hard to call. There are 12 residues in the CDR3. V was clipped by 5 bases and J by 8 bases, with 12 bases between them.

The gene calls are TRBV5-1 and TRBJ2-7; D perhaps matches TRBD1 (7 bases). This CDR3 region has 12 residues. The germline V gene has CDR1 SGHRS and CDR2 YFSETQ. With 7 bases removed from V and 3 bases from J, the gap between germline ends came to 11 bases. CDR3 region: CASAGQNYEQYF. The CDR3 DNA reads as TGCGCCAGCGCGGGACAGAACTACGAGCAGTACTTC.

This clonotype turned up a few times. The chain couples TRBV3-1 to TRBJ2-2; D not certain. V gave up 1 base and J gave up 4 bases, with 1 base separating them. Germline CDR1 LGHDT, CDR2 YNNKEL (reference sequence). The CDR3 sequence is 12 residues long. The CDR3 nucleotides read TGTGCCAGCAGCCAAGCCACCGGGGAGCTGTTTTTT. Protein sequence: CASSQATGELFF.

The rearrangement uses TRBV29-1 and TRBJ2-1; TRBD2 matches 11 bases. V was pared by 4 bases and J by 4 bases, with 6 bases of the junction left unmatched. The CDR3 contains 15 residues. Germline-derived CDR1 and CDR2 are SQVTM and ANQGSEA. CDR3 protein: CSVVPLAGVYNEQFF. CDR3 DNA: TGCAGCGTTGTCCCACTAGCGGGGGTATACAATGAGCAGTTCTTC.

V is TRBV20-1 and J is TRBJ2-7, with TRBD1 matching 8 bases. V lost 5 bases, J lost 3 bases, and 12 bases stayed unmatched. CDR3 length: 15 residues. CDR1 and CDR2 from the germline V gene are DFQATT and SNEGSKA (reference sequence). Here the CDR3 DNA reads TGCAGTGCTCCCAGCTGGCACAGGGGGATCTACGAGCAGTACTTC. Translated: CSAPSWHRGIYEQYF.